The 22 T cell receptor beta chains reported below all come from one sample, sequenced in a study of cytomegalovirus exposure and HLA in healthy donors. 13 Jbeta primers and 60 Vbeta primers were used for the PCR. The repertoire was sequenced with immunoSEQ multiplex PCR; TCRdb's copy has only in-frame clones and lacks some. Seen here are about 75,000 clones, 84% observed once, and the top ten hold approximately 17%. The sample comprised PBMCs. The receptors originated from a man between 65 and 79 years old in good health and CMV-seropositive.

Here the CDR3 reads CASGLTSNQPQHF. DNA for the CDR3: TGTGCTAGTGGTTTGACAAGCAATCAGCCCCAGCATTTT. This chain links TRBV12-5 with TRBJ1-5; D gene ambiguous. V was cut by 2 bases and J by 1 base, with 3 bases left in between. From germline, CDR1 is LGHNT and CDR2 FRNRAP. The CDR3 length is 13 residues.

This chain joins TRBV5-1 and TRBJ2-7; the D gene is possibly TRBD2 (6 bases). V shed 5 bases and J shed 4 bases, with 10 bases lying between them. There are 12 residues in the CDR3. CDR1 is SGHRS and CDR2 is YFSETQ in the germline V gene. CDR3 in DNA: TGCGCCAGCAGGGCTAGCGATTACGAGCAGTACTTC. This codes for CASRASDYEQYF.

The rearrangement links TRBV28 to TRBJ1-2, with a possible D match to TRBD1 (6 bases). The CDR3 extends over 14 amino acids. Germline values: CDR1 MDHEN, CDR2 SYDVKM. Trimming removed 2 bases at V and 4 bases at J, with 11 bases between. CDR3 bases: TGTGCCAGCAGTTTAGACAGGTTCGGCTATGGCTACACCTTC. It is translated as CASSLDRFGYGYTF.

J is TRBJ2-1 and V is TRBV6-1; TRBD2 matches at 8 bases. From germline, CDR1 is MNHNS and CDR2 SASEGT. There are 15 residues in the CDR3. The V and J ends lost 2 bases and 2 bases, in that order; junction bases with no gene match: 2. CDR3 protein: CASSESGSTYNEQFF. The CDR3 nucleotides are TGTGCCAGCAGTGAAAGCGGGAGCACCTACAATGAGCAGTTCTTC.

The rearrangement joins TRBV11-2 to TRBJ2-3; no firm D call. The CDR3 consists of 14 residues. Germline V gives CDR1 SGHAT, CDR2 FQNNGV. Between the trimmed V and J ends, which lost 0 bases and 1 base, there was a span of 5 bases. The CDR3 coding sequence is TGTGCCAGCAGCTTAGACCAGGGCACAGATACGCAGTATTTT. This sequence encodes CASSLDQGTDTQYF.

This clone has just one count. V gene TRBV19 combines with J gene TRBJ2-3; possible D gene TRBD2, 6 bases. CDR3 length: 14 amino acids. V was cut by 6 bases and J by 2 bases, with 12 bases left in between. Looked up from germline, CDR1 is LNHDA and CDR2 is SQIVND (reference sequence). The DNA of the CDR3 is TGTGCCAGTAGGGAGGGTTACTTCACAGATACGCAGTATTTT. Translation: CASREGYFTDTQYF.

V usage is TRBV9 and J usage is TRBJ2-5; perhaps TRBD1 as D (5 bases). V lost 3 bases and J lost 2, with 11 bases in between. This CDR3 has 14 residues. The V gene's germline CDR1 is SGDLS and CDR2 YYNGEE. CDR3 region: CASSGQSSQETQYF. The CDR3 bases are TGTGCCAGCAGCGGACAGTCTTCGCAAGAGACCCAGTACTTC.

The rearrangement uses TRBV5-3 and TRBJ2-1; D is possibly TRBD1 (6 bases). TRBV5-3 is known as an ORF, though its function is uncertain. Trimming cost V 0 bases and J 7 bases, with 17 bases left between them. The CDR3 has 16 residues. CDR3 amino acids: CARSLGPNRDLNEQFF. CDR3 in DNA: TGTGCCAGAAGCTTGGGGCCTAACAGGGATTTGAATGAGCAGTTCTTC.

V and J are TRBV2 and TRBJ1-5; D gene unclear. Deletions cut 3 bases from V and 3 bases from J, with 12 bases between. CDR1 is SNHLY, CDR2 FYNNEI, per germline. This CDR3 comprises 15 residues. CDR3 protein: CASSDTAGANQPQHF. CDR3 coding DNA: TGTGCCAGCAGTGATACAGCCGGTGCCAATCAGCCCCAGCATTTT.

The rearrangement joins TRBV5-4 to TRBJ1-1, with 10 positions matching TRBD1. Trimming took 4 bases from V and 4 from J; bases not matched to a gene: 7. This CDR3 has 15 amino acids. From germline, CDR1 is SGHNT and CDR2 YYREEE (reference sequence). The CDR3 spells CASSLSTGGFTEAFF. CDR3 nucleotides: TGTGCCAGCAGCCTTTCGACAGGGGGCTTCACTGAAGCTTTCTTT.

This rearrangement joins TRBV9 to TRBJ2-1; 14 bases fit TRBD2. V lost 3 bases to trimming and J lost 3 bases; unmatched junction nucleotides: 5. The CDR3 extends over 17 amino acids. Germline values: CDR1 SGDLS, CDR2 YYNGEE. The CDR3: CASSAGTSGSVYNEQFF. CDR3 sequence (DNA): TGTGCCAGCAGCGCTGGGACTAGCGGGAGTGTCTACAATGAGCAGTTCTTC.

V and J are TRBV6-5 and TRBJ2-5; 12 bases map to TRBD1. V lost 5 bases to trimming and J lost 5 bases; unmatched junction nucleotides: 3. Germline CDR1 reads MNHEY; CDR2 reads SVGAGI. CDR3 length equals 14 residues. This CDR3 reads CASSMGQGAETQYF. CDR3 nucleotides: TGTGCCAGCAGTATGGGACAGGGGGCGGAGACCCAGTACTTC.

The CDR3 loop is CASSLAETAGYNEQFF. CDR3 nucleotide sequence: TGTGCCAGCAGTTTGGCGGAGACTGCCGGGTACAATGAGCAGTTCTTC. V usage is TRBV28 and J usage is TRBJ2-1; D not certain. V was trimmed by 3 bases and J by 4 bases, leaving 16 bases between them. The germline V gene encodes CDR1 MDHEN and CDR2 SYDVKM. This CDR3 has 16 residues.

The chain couples TRBV5-1 to TRBJ2-7; 9 bases align to TRBD2. This CDR3 is built from 15 residues. The germline V gene encodes CDR1 SGHRS and CDR2 YFSETQ. V lost 4 bases, J lost 2 bases, and 7 bases stayed unmatched. CDR3 residues: CASSLGGGRAYEQYF. The CDR3 DNA is TGCGCCAGCAGCCTGGGGGGCGGGAGGGCCTACGAGCAGTACTTC.

The chain recombines TRBV4-1 with TRBJ2-6, with D possibly matching TRBD1 (5 bases). V shed 1 base and J shed 2 bases, with 6 bases lying between them. Germline assignment: CDR1 MGHRA and CDR2 YSYEKL. CDR3 size: 15 residues. The CDR3 is CASSQGRAGANVLTF. The DNA of the CDR3 is TGCGCCAGCAGCCAAGGCAGGGCTGGGGCCAACGTCCTGACTTTC.

The chain joins TRBV2 to TRBJ2-7; TRBD2 matches 14 bases. V was pared by 6 bases and J by 6 bases, with 4 bases of the junction left unmatched. The CDR3 totals 14 residues. Germline CDR1 SNHLY, CDR2 FYNNEI. The CDR3, as DNA: TGTGCCAGCAGCTTGGGACTAGCGGGAGTCGAGCAGTACTTC. Encoded protein: CASSLGLAGVEQYF.

This chain uses TRBV7-9 with TRBJ1-2; tentative D call: TRBD1 (5 bases). The V end was cut by 2 bases, the J end by 3 bases, with 7 bases between. This CDR3 has 13 amino acids. Germline CDR1 SEHNR, CDR2 FQNEAQ (reference sequence). For the CDR3, the DNA is TGTGCCAGCAGCTTACAGACAGACTATGGCTACACCTTC. Translating gives CASSLQTDYGYTF.

The chain couples TRBV18 to TRBJ2-5; 9 bases fit TRBD1. The J call is in doubt because the DNA end fits TRBJ2-7 better. Germline V gene sequence: CDR1 KGHSH, CDR2 LQKENI. CDR3 length equals 14 residues. CDR3 amino acids: CASSRGQGSYEQYF. The CDR3 nucleotides are TGTGCCAGCTCGAGGGGACAGGGCTCATACGAGCAGTACTTC.

The chain uses TRBV6-5 and TRBJ2-1, with D uncertain. Per the germline V gene, CDR1 is MNHEY and CDR2 is SVGAGI. The CDR3 consists of 14 residues. V was trimmed by 5 bases and J by 4 bases, leaving 12 bases between them. CDR3 sequence reads: CASSAGSPYNEQFF. The CDR3 nucleotides read TGTGCCAGCAGTGCCGGGTCTCCATACAATGAGCAGTTCTTC.

The V gene is TRBV10-3, the J gene TRBJ1-2; TRBD1 agrees at 7 bases. After removal of 10 bases from V and 0 bases from J, the junction contained 5 bases not matched to a gene. This CDR3 is built from 13 residues. The germline CDR1 and CDR2 sequences are ENHRY and SYGVKD. CDR3 coding DNA: TGTGCCAACTCTGGGACAGCTAACTATGGCTACACCTTC. Translating it yields CANSGTANYGYTF.

The chain is built from TRBV6-5 and TRBJ2-1, with D possibly matching TRBD2 (5 bases). The CDR3 loop spans 12 amino acids. The V and J ends lost 5 bases and 4 bases respectively, with 6 bases between them. The germline CDR1 and CDR2 sequences are MNHEY and SVGAGI. CDR3 residues: CASSPGYNEQFF. The DNA of the CDR3 is TGTGCCAGCAGTCCGGGATACAATGAGCAGTTCTTC.

This clone is classed as medium-sized. V usage is TRBV6-5 and J usage is TRBJ2-1; 9 nucleotides match TRBD2. The CDR3 has 15 amino acids. Trimming at V came to 6 bases and at J to 0 bases, leaving 3 bases not matched to a gene. The germline V gene has CDR1 MNHEY and CDR2 SVGAGI. CDR3 nucleotide sequence: TGTGCCAGCAGCCCTAGCGGGGACTCCTACAATGAGCAGTTCTTC. Translating gives CASSPSGDSYNEQFF.